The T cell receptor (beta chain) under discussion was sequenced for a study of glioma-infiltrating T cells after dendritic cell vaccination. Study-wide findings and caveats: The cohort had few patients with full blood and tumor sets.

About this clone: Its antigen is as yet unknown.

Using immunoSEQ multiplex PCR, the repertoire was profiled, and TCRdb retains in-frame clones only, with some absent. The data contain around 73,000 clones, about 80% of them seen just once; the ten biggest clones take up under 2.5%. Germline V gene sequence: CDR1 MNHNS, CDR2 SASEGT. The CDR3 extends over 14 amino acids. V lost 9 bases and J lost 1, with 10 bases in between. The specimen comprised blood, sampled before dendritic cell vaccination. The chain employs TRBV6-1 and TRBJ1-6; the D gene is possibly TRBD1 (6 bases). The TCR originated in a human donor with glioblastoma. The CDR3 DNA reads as TGTGCCAGTGTCAGGGGTTCCTATAATTCACCCCTCCACTTT. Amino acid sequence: CASVRGSYNSPLHF.